Listed here are 28 T cell receptor beta chains from one sample, sequenced in a study of T cell clones after liver transplantation. The protocol was immunoSEQ multiplex PCR, while the TCRdb copy is restricted to in-frame clones and leaves out a portion. Of more than 9,000 clones listed, approximately 78% are singletons. The source material was CD8+ T cells from blood, sampled at the 22-month timepoint. The receptors were sampled from a human patient who received a liver transplant. The graft donor may have contributed some T cells.

The chain couples TRBV2 to TRBJ1-2; D might be TRBD1 (5 bases). CDR3 size: 14 residues. CDR1 SNHLY and CDR2 FYNNEI come from the germline V gene. Trimming cost V 2 bases and J 6 bases, with 13 bases left between them. The CDR3 coding sequence is TGTGCCAGCAGTGAAAGGTCAGACAGCGATGGCTACACCTTC. Translating gives CASSERSDSDGYTF.

This chain joins TRBV28 and TRBJ2-7, with D perhaps being TRBD1 or TRBD2 (5 bases each). Trimming shortened V by 5 bases and J by 6 bases, and 17 bases separated the two germline ends. Germline V gene data show CDR1 as MDHEN and CDR2 as SYDVKM. CDR3 length: 14 residues. CDR3 nucleotide sequence: TGTGCCAGCAGTGTCTCCGGGACCTTACTCGAGCAGTACTTC. It is translated as CASSVSGTLLEQYF.

The chain links TRBV9 to TRBJ2-3; tentative D call: TRBD1 (6 bases). The CDR3 runs to 18 residues. Germline loops: CDR1 SGDLS, CDR2 YYNGEE. Trimming removed 3 bases from V and 2 bases from J, with 22 bases in between. The CDR3 sequence is CASSAGLPWDTPTDTQYF. The CDR3, as DNA: TGTGCCAGCAGCGCAGGCCTCCCGTGGGACACCCCCACAGATACGCAGTATTTT.

The genes are TRBV19 and TRBJ2-1; 12 positions match TRBD2. This CDR3 comprises 18 residues. The ends lost 4 bases at V and 0 bases at J; junction bases unmatched: 7. The germline CDR1 and CDR2 sequences are LNHDA and SQIVND (reference sequence). The CDR3 DNA follows: TGTGCCAGTAGTACGGGTCTAGCGGGGGGGCCCTCCTACAATGAGCAGTTCTTC. Its protein is CASSTGLAGGPSYNEQFF.

The rearrangement uses TRBV27 and TRBJ2-3, with TRBD2 as a possible D gene (6 bases). CDR1 is MNHEY, CDR2 SMNVEV, per germline (reference sequence). V lost 2 bases, J lost 6 bases, and 12 bases lay in between. There are 14 residues in the CDR3. The CDR3 is CASSLIAGRDTQYF. In DNA, the CDR3 is TGTGCCAGCAGTTTAATAGCAGGGAGGGATACGCAGTATTTT.

J is TRBJ2-1 and V is TRBV29-1; 9 bases line up with TRBD2. This CDR3 is built from 16 residues. V was clipped by 0 bases and J by 3 bases; unmatched bases: 6. Germline lookup yields CDR1 SQVTM and CDR2 ANQGSEA. The CDR3 here is CSVEDRAGGDYNEQFF. The CDR3 DNA sequence: TGCAGCGTTGAAGATCGGGCGGGGGGGGACTACAATGAGCAGTTCTTC.

This chain links TRBV2 with TRBJ1-2; D is unresolved. Looked up from germline, CDR1 is SNHLY and CDR2 is FYNNEI. Trimming took off 6 bases at V and 3 bases at J, with 14 bases between the two ends. This CDR3 is built from 14 residues. DNA of the CDR3: TGTGCCAGCAGCGTCGCAGGTGTAGACTATGGCTACACCTTC. Protein: CASSVAGVDYGYTF.

The chain recombines TRBV19 with TRBJ1-2, with D unresolved. The CDR3 loop spans 17 amino acids. V lost 5 bases and J lost 1, with 20 bases in between. Germline CDR1 and CDR2: LNHDA and SQIVND (reference sequence). The CDR3 spells CASSSPDLSRDNYGYTF. DNA for the CDR3: TGTGCCAGTAGTTCCCCGGACCTGAGTAGGGATAACTATGGCTACACCTTC.

The rearrangement uses TRBV15 and TRBJ2-3, with 11 bases matching TRBD2. The CDR3 spans 19 residues. Trimming at V came to 5 bases and at J to 3 bases, leaving 16 bases not matched to a gene. The germline gives CDR1 LNHNV, CDR2 YYDKDF (reference sequence). The CDR3, as DNA: TGTGCCACCAGCGCTCAATTGGTAGCGGGGGGGCCGGGGACAGATACGCAGTATTTT. Translated: CATSAQLVAGGPGTDTQYF. The full variable domain, with the rest looked up from reference TRBV15 and TRBJ2-3, is DAMVIQNPRYQVTQFGKPVTLSCSQTLNHNVMYWYQQKSSQAPKLLFHYYDKDFNNEADTPDNFQSRRPNTSFCFLDIRSPGLGDTAMYLCATSAQLVAGGPGTDTQYFGPGTRLTVL.

This clone turned up a few times. This chain joins TRBV27 and TRBJ1-1; D unclear. V shed 5 bases and J shed 0 bases, with 10 bases lying between them. Germline V gives CDR1 MNHEY, CDR2 SMNVEV (reference sequence). There are 14 residues in the CDR3. The CDR3 sequence: CASSPALMNTEAFF. The CDR3 DNA follows: TGTGCCAGCAGTCCAGCTCTCATGAACACTGAAGCTTTCTTT.

This clone has more than one count but fewer than ten. The chain recombines TRBV27 with TRBJ1-6; D remains ambiguous. Trimming stripped 3 bases from V and 11 bases from J, with 14 bases between. The germline V gene encodes CDR1 MNHEY and CDR2 SMNVEV (reference sequence). The CDR3 runs to 14 residues. The DNA for the CDR3 is TGTGCCAGCAGTTTCTTAGGGAAGTTGCCACCCCTCCACTTT. It encodes CASSFLGKLPPLHF.

This clone was found once. This chain uses TRBV18 with TRBJ2-2; D not resolved. The CDR3 is made up of 12 amino acids. V lost 3 bases and J 4 bases, leaving 3 bases between the germline ends. Germline values: CDR1 KGHSH, CDR2 LQKENI. The CDR3 coding sequence is TGTGCCAGCTCACCCGGCACCGGGGAGCTGTTTTTT. Translated: CASSPGTGELFF.

J is TRBJ2-7 and V is TRBV4-1; 9 bases map to TRBD1. Per germline, CDR1 MGHRA and CDR2 YSYEKL. CDR3 length: 14 residues. J lost 7 bases, V lost 4 bases, and 8 bases had no gene match. CDR3 bases: TGCGCCAGCAGCCTCCGGGACAGGGCAGGGGAGCAGTACTTC. Translating gives CASSLRDRAGEQYF.

This clone was detected only once. This sequence joins TRBV7-9 and TRBJ1-1, with D perhaps matching TRBD1 (5 bases). CDR3 length equals 16 residues. V was pared by 5 bases and J by 1 base, with 17 bases between. Germline CDR1 SEHNR, CDR2 FQNEAQ (reference sequence). As DNA, the CDR3 is TGTGCCAGCAGCCTCATTGAGGACATCTCGAACACTGAAGCTTTCTTT. Amino acids: CASSLIEDISNTEAFF.

This sequence joins TRBV6-1 and TRBJ2-7, with TRBD1 as a possible D gene (6 bases). The CDR3 has 13 amino acids. V lost 3 bases and J 4 bases, leaving 10 bases between the germline ends. Germline values: CDR1 MNHNS, CDR2 SASEGT. The chain's CDR3 is CASSDRTVYEQYF. In DNA form, the CDR3 reads TGTGCCAGCAGTGATCGGACAGTTTACGAGCAGTACTTC.

V is TRBV29-1 and J is TRBJ1-5; 7 bases align to TRBD1. Trimming took 4 bases from V and 6 from J; bases not matched to a gene: 6. CDR3 length: 13 amino acids. Germline CDR1 and CDR2: SQVTM and ANQGSEA. The CDR3 sequence: CSVVEGGGQPQHF. The CDR3 bases are TGCAGCGTTGTTGAAGGGGGCGGTCAGCCCCAGCATTTT. Filled out from reference TRBV29-1 and TRBJ1-5, the complete variable domain reads SAVISQKPSRDICQRGTSLTIQCQVDSQVTMMFWYRQQPGQSLTLIATANQGSEATYESGFVIDKFPISRPNLTFSTLTVSNMSPEDSSIYLCSVVEGGGQPQHFGDGTRLSIL.

This chain uses TRBV5-8 with TRBJ2-3; 7 positions agree with TRBD1. The CDR3 extends over 18 amino acids. Trimming took 3 bases from V and 0 from J; bases not matched to a gene: 13. From germline, CDR1 is SGHTS and CDR2 YDEGEE. DNA of the CDR3: TGTGCCAGCAGCTATAAGGACAGGCCCAGAGCTAGCACAGATACGCAGTATTTT. This encodes CASSYKDRPRASTDTQYF.

This rearrangement joins TRBV7-8 to TRBJ2-2; TRBD1 matches 7 bases. Germline loops: CDR1 SGHVS, CDR2 FQNEAQ. V lost 10 bases and J lost 3; bases outside the gene matches: 2. The CDR3 has 12 residues. CDR3 bases: TGTGCCACCGGGACAGACACCGGGGAGCTGTTTTTT. It specifies CATGTDTGELFF.

The chain has TRBV7-9 and TRBJ2-7, with D uncertain. In germline, CDR1 is SEHNR, CDR2 FQNEAQ (reference sequence). CDR3 size: 13 residues. V lost 8 bases and J 3 bases, leaving 14 bases between the germline ends. CDR3: CASELQGLYEQYF. CDR3 nucleotides: TGTGCCAGCGAACTCCAAGGGCTCTACGAGCAGTACTTC.

The V gene is TRBV6-6, the J gene TRBJ2-1, with 7 bases lining up with TRBD2. The V gene's germline CDR1 is MNHNY and CDR2 SVGAGI (reference sequence). The CDR3 spans 16 residues. With 5 bases clipped from V and 4 bases from J, the junction kept 11 bases outside the gene matches. The CDR3 region is CASSNGPSGSYNEQFF. The CDR3 coding sequence is TGTGCCAGCAGTAACGGCCCTAGCGGCTCTTACAATGAGCAGTTCTTC.

The V and J genes are TRBV9 and TRBJ2-2; D gene ambiguous. Germline V CDR1 and CDR2: SGDLS, YYNGEE. Trimming cost V 2 bases and J 1 base, with 6 bases left between them. The CDR3 contains 14 residues. The CDR3 loop reads CASSVDWNTGELFF. In nucleotides, the CDR3 is TGTGCCAGCAGCGTCGACTGGAACACCGGGGAGCTGTTTTTT.

This chain joins TRBV6-5 and TRBJ2-5; tentative D call: TRBD1 (6 bases). CDR3 length: 15 amino acids. Germline values: CDR1 MNHEY, CDR2 SVGAGI. Trimming took off 2 bases at V and 2 bases at J, with 12 bases between the two ends. CDR3 nucleotides: TGTGCCAGCAGTTACAGCCCAGGACAGCAAGAGACCCAGTACTTC. This encodes CASSYSPGQQETQYF.

The chain links TRBV14 to TRBJ2-7, with unresolved D. This CDR3 comprises 14 residues. With 0 bases removed from V and 3 bases from J, the gap between germline ends came to 9 bases. CDR1 is SGHDN, CDR2 FVKESK, per germline. The CDR3 DNA sequence: TGTGCCAGCAGCCAAGATGGGCCGTTCTACGAGCAGTACTTC. This encodes CASSQDGPFYEQYF.

The DNA for the CDR3 is TGTGCCAGCAGTGACTCAGCGGGGGGGAACACCGGGGAGCTGTTTTTT. Its translation is CASSDSAGGNTGELFF. The chain employs TRBV6-4 and TRBJ2-2; 9 positions agree with TRBD2. This CDR3 comprises 16 residues. Trimming cost V 0 bases and J 1 base; bases outside gene matches: 0. CDR1 is MRHNA, CDR2 SNTAGT, per germline.

The chain has TRBV11-2 and TRBJ2-2; 8 bases map to TRBD2. J gave up 6 bases and V 1 base, and 4 bases lay outside the gene matches. This CDR3 is 15 amino acids long. Germline loops: CDR1 SGHAT, CDR2 FQNNGV. CDR3 bases: TGTGCCAGCAGCTTAGTTTCGGGGGGGTCCGGGGAGCTGTTTTTT. It translates to CASSLVSGGSGELFF.

The chain combines TRBV28 with TRBJ2-7; 7 bases are a match to TRBD1. Germline V gene lookup returns CDR1 MDHEN and CDR2 SYDVKM. The V gene end was trimmed by 7 bases and the J gene end by 0 bases; junction bases not matched to a gene: 6. The CDR3 loop spans 14 amino acids. CDR3 protein: CASTIQGSSYEQYF. In DNA, the CDR3 is TGTGCCAGCACAATACAGGGGTCCTCCTACGAGCAGTACTTC.

The chain carries TRBV19 and TRBJ1-2; 8 bases map to TRBD1. V lost 6 bases to trimming and J lost 5 bases; unmatched junction nucleotides: 11. The CDR3 has 15 amino acids. Germline lookup yields CDR1 LNHDA and CDR2 SQIVND (reference sequence). CDR3 nucleotides: TGTGCCAGTAGAGTACCGGGACAGGTCGGGTATGGCTACACCTTC. Translating it yields CASRVPGQVGYGYTF.

The rearrangement joins TRBV18 to TRBJ1-1; D uncertain. Germline assignment: CDR1 KGHSH and CDR2 LQKENI. The CDR3 covers 12 residues. With 1 base removed from V and 1 base from J, the gap between germline ends came to 1 base. The DNA for the CDR3 is TGTGCCAGCTCACCACAGAACACTGAAGCTTTCTTT. Translating gives CASSPQNTEAFF.